A single sample gave rise to the 26 T cell receptor beta chains below, sequenced in a study of shared clonotypes between healthy human individuals. Data came from immunoSEQ multiplex PCR; TCRdb stores just in-frame clones and leaves some out. The sample comprises a few hundred thousand clones, roughly 97% of which are singletons, and approximately 0.057% rests with the top ten. The sequenced material came from naive CD4+ T cells sorted from blood. Subset: CD45RA+ positively selected. The receptors were sampled from a young woman in good health.

The V and J genes are TRBV7-9 and TRBJ1-1, with D unclear. The CDR3 totals 13 residues. CDR1 and CDR2 (germline): SEHNR, FQNEAQ (reference sequence). The germline V and J ends were trimmed by 5 bases and 0 bases, with 7 bases remaining between them. The CDR3 sequence is CASSTNMNTEAFF. The CDR3 nucleotides read TGTGCCAGCAGCACGAACATGAACACTGAAGCTTTCTTT.

The chain couples TRBV28 to TRBJ2-1, with 7 bases aligning to TRBD2. There are 15 residues in the CDR3. CDR1 is MDHEN and CDR2 is SYDVKM in the germline V gene. V gave up 2 bases and J gave up 9 bases; unmatched junction bases: 10. CDR3 loop: CASSLPPVLAPEQFF. Written as DNA, the CDR3 is TGTGCCAGCAGTTTACCCCCGGTACTAGCGCCTGAGCAGTTCTTC. Variable domain in full (rest from reference TRBV28 and TRBJ2-1): DVKVTQSSRYLVKRTGEKVFLECVQDMDHENMFWYRQDPGLGLRLIYFSYDVKMKEKGDIPEGYSVSREKKERFSLILESASTNQTSMYLCASSLPPVLAPEQFFGPGTRLTVL.

CDR3 loop: CSVEATYGQVHTGELFF. The CDR3 DNA reads TGCAGCGTTGAAGCCACCTACGGACAGGTGCACACCGGGGAGCTGTTTTTT. V and J are TRBV29-1 and TRBJ2-2; 7 nucleotides agree with TRBD1. Losses at the gene ends were 1 base for V and 3 bases for J; bases not matched to a gene: 11. The CDR3 sequence is 17 residues long. CDR1 is SQVTM and CDR2 is ANQGSEA in the germline V gene.

The chain recombines TRBV27 with TRBJ2-5; 7 bases map to TRBD2. The DNA matches TRBJ2-7 better at its end, which makes the J call doubtful. Germline-derived CDR1 and CDR2 are MNHEY and SMNVEV (reference sequence). The CDR3 is 16 residues long. CDR3 in amino acids: CASSLGVGEGNYEQYF. CDR3 coding DNA: TGTGCCAGCAGTTTAGGGGTTGGGGAGGGAAACTACGAGCAGTACTTC.

This clone was detected once. The rearrangement links TRBV19 to TRBJ2-5; tentatively, D is TRBD2 (5 bases). V was trimmed by 6 bases and J by 5 bases, leaving 19 bases between them. CDR1 and CDR2 from the germline V gene are LNHDA and SQIVND (reference sequence). The CDR3 has 15 amino acids. The CDR3 DNA sequence: TGTGCCAGTAGCGGACTGCGAGGAAAAAAGGAGACCCAGTACTTC. It codes for CASSGLRGKKETQYF.

This clone was observed once. The chain's CDR3 is CASSLGTGTDYGYTF. The CDR3 coding sequence is TGTGCCAGCAGCTTAGGGACCGGGACGGACTATGGCTACACCTTC. V is TRBV7-6 and J is TRBJ1-2; weak D call: TRBD1 (5 bases). CDR1 and CDR2 from the germline V gene are SGHVS and FNYEAQ. V lost 1 base and J lost 3, with 12 bases in between. The CDR3 has 15 residues.

V is TRBV28 and J is TRBJ1-2; TRBD1 aligns across 10 bases. The ends lost 5 bases at V and 8 bases at J; junction bases unmatched: 17. This CDR3 is built from 17 residues. Germline V gene lookup returns CDR1 MDHEN and CDR2 SYDVKM. The CDR3 loop is CASSQWGQGYFLGGYTF. The CDR3 coding sequence is TGTGCCAGCAGTCAATGGGGACAGGGGTATTTTCTCGGGGGCTACACCTTC.

This chain connects TRBV2 to TRBJ1-3; no clear D. Deletions cut 7 bases from V and 0 bases from J, with 10 bases between. Germline CDR1 and CDR2: SNHLY and FYNNEI. The CDR3 runs 14 residues. The CDR3 loop is CASKLQSSGNTIYF. The CDR3 nucleotides are TGTGCCAGCAAACTACAGAGCTCTGGAAACACCATATATTTT.

The chain's CDR3 is CASSEPTSGRLVYNEQFF. In DNA, the CDR3 is TGCGCCAGCAGTGAGCCGACTAGCGGGAGGTTAGTCTACAATGAGCAGTTCTTC. V and J are TRBV10-2 and TRBJ2-1, with 13 bases identical to TRBD2. Germline trimming cut 2 bases from V and 3 bases from J; bases unmatched to any gene: 7. This CDR3 contains 18 residues. From germline, CDR1 is WSHSY and CDR2 SAAADI.

The chain carries TRBV25-1 and TRBJ2-5, with 8 bases that match TRBD2. The CDR3 spans 15 residues. In germline, CDR1 is MGHDK, CDR2 SYGVNS. V dropped 4 bases and J dropped 4; count of bases not matched to a gene: 8. The CDR3, as DNA: TGTGCCAGCAGTGGGTTCGGGACTAGGTCAGAGACCCAGTACTTC. Protein: CASSGFGTRSETQYF. The full variable domain, with the rest looked up from reference TRBV25-1 and TRBJ2-5, is EADIYQTPRYLVIGTGKKITLECSQTMGHDKMYWYQQDPGMELHLIHYSYGVNSTEKGDLSSESTVSRIRTEHFPLTLESARPSHTSQYLCASSGFGTRSETQYFGPGTRLLVL.

V and J are TRBV5-1 and TRBJ2-3; 7 bases line up with TRBD2. V dropped 4 bases and J dropped 4; count of bases not matched to a gene: 9. This CDR3 comprises 15 residues. The V gene's germline CDR1 is SGHRS and CDR2 YFSETQ. Here the CDR3 reads CASSPFSTSPDTQYF. The CDR3 DNA sequence: TGCGCCAGCAGCCCCTTCTCGACTAGCCCAGATACGCAGTATTTT.

CDR3 bases: TGTGCCAGCAGCATGGGACTAGCGGGAGTCACCGGGGAGCTGTTTTTT. Translation: CASSMGLAGVTGELFF. The rearrangement links TRBV7-3 to TRBJ2-2, with 14 bases that match TRBD2. Germline V gene sequence: CDR1 SGHTA, CDR2 FQGTGA. The CDR3 contains 16 residues. J gave up 4 bases and V 5 bases, and 3 bases lay outside the gene matches.

This clone was observed a single time. This chain uses TRBV6-1 with TRBJ1-1; no clear D. The germline V gene has CDR1 MNHNS and CDR2 SASEGT. This CDR3 has 13 amino acids. V dropped 5 bases and J dropped 1 base, with 8 bases sitting between them. DNA for the CDR3: TGTGCCAGCAGTTCCGGGGAGAACACTGAAGCTTTCTTT. Translation: CASSSGENTEAFF.

The chain employs TRBV28 and TRBJ2-7; D gene ambiguous. The germline V gene has CDR1 MDHEN and CDR2 SYDVKM. The CDR3 consists of 13 residues. The germline V and J ends were trimmed by 10 bases and 1 base, with 14 bases remaining between them. The CDR3 DNA reads TGTGCCACCTCCGCGGCCCTTTCCTACGAGCAGTACTTC. It codes for CATSAALSYEQYF. The full variable domain, its missing parts supplied by reference TRBV28 and TRBJ2-7, is DVKVTQSSRYLVKRTGEKVFLECVQDMDHENMFWYRQDPGLGLRLIYFSYDVKMKEKGDIPEGYSVSREKKERFSLILESASTNQTSMYLCATSAALSYEQYFGPGTRLTVT.

The chain uses TRBV28 and TRBJ2-7, with 10 bases identical to TRBD1. This CDR3 region has 16 residues. Germline V gene sequence: CDR1 MDHEN, CDR2 SYDVKM. V was clipped by 4 bases and J by 6 bases; unmatched bases: 12. The CDR3 DNA follows: TGTGCCAGCAGTTCCGCCGGGACAGGGGAAAGGATCGAGCAGTACTTC. It is translated as CASSSAGTGERIEQYF.

The chain couples TRBV10-3 to TRBJ2-7, with no clear D. This CDR3 spans 15 amino acids. The germline V and J ends were trimmed by 6 bases and 5 bases, with 20 bases remaining between them. CDR1 and CDR2 from the germline V gene are ENHRY and SYGVKD. This chain's CDR3 is CAIRGSGYLHDEQYF. CDR3 in DNA: TGTGCCATCAGGGGCTCCGGTTACCTACATGACGAGCAGTACTTC.

The gene calls are TRBV9 and TRBJ2-1; 10 positions match TRBD1. V lost 2 bases, J lost 4 bases, and 6 bases stayed unmatched. CDR1 and CDR2 from the germline V gene are SGDLS and YYNGEE. This CDR3 has 16 amino acids. The CDR3 here is CASSVDRDRGYNEQFF. CDR3 nucleotide sequence: TGTGCCAGCAGCGTGGACCGGGACAGGGGTTACAATGAGCAGTTCTTC.

This clone has only a few counts. This sequence joins TRBV30 and TRBJ1-2; 7 positions agree with TRBD1. The CDR3 covers 12 residues. J lost 5 bases, V lost 2 bases, and 2 bases had no gene match. Germline V lookup: CDR1 GTSNPN, CDR2 SVGIG (reference sequence). The CDR3 nucleotides are TGTGCCTGGAGTCCGACAGGGTATGGCTACACCTTC. Translating it yields CAWSPTGYGYTF.

This clone appeared once. The genes are TRBV13 and TRBJ1-2; 8 nucleotides match TRBD1. Germline assignment: CDR1 PRHDT and CDR2 FYEKMQ (reference sequence). The CDR3 totals 16 residues. Trimming took 3 bases from V and 1 from J; bases not matched to a gene: 7. CDR3 protein: CASSFRRDRNNYGYTF. Written as DNA, the CDR3 is TGTGCCAGCAGCTTCCGCCGGGACAGGAATAACTATGGCTACACCTTC.

V and J are TRBV9 and TRBJ2-1, with TRBD2 matching over 14 bases. Germline V gene data show CDR1 as SGDLS and CDR2 as YYNGEE. The CDR3 consists of 16 residues. V lost 0 bases, J lost 7 bases, and 3 bases stayed unmatched. Written as DNA, the CDR3 is TGTGCCAGCAGCGTAGTCCGGACTAGCGGGAGGAATGAGCAGTTCTTC. Translation gives CASSVVRTSGRNEQFF. Full variable domain (missing parts from reference TRBV9 and TRBJ2-1): DSGVTQTPKHLITATGQRVTLRCSPRSGDLSVYWYQQSLDQGLQFLIQYYNGEERAKGNILERFSAQQFPDLHSELNLSSLELGDSALYFCASSVVRTSGRNEQFFGPGTRLTVL.

J is TRBJ2-1 and V is TRBV7-2; 7 bases are shared with TRBD2. Germline loops: CDR1 SGHTA, CDR2 FQGNSA. The CDR3 runs 16 residues. V lost 1 base, J lost 0 bases, and 3 bases stayed unmatched. This CDR3 reads CASSLVGRSSYNEQFF. The CDR3, as DNA: TGTGCCAGCAGCTTAGTCGGGAGGAGCTCCTACAATGAGCAGTTCTTC.

The V call is TRBV5-1, the J call TRBJ2-1, with D perhaps matching TRBD2 (6 bases). Trimming shortened V by 0 bases and J by 12 bases, and 19 bases separated the two germline ends. Germline loops: CDR1 SGHRS, CDR2 YFSETQ. This CDR3 has 15 residues. The CDR3 protein is CASSLGTTTVWAQFF. As DNA, the CDR3 is TGCGCCAGCAGCTTGGGGACTACAACTGTCTGGGCGCAGTTCTTC.

This sequence joins TRBV19 and TRBJ2-2; perhaps TRBD1 as D (6 bases). V was cut by 2 bases and J by 0 bases, with 16 bases left in between. Germline V gene data show CDR1 as LNHDA and CDR2 as SQIVND (reference sequence). This CDR3 contains 18 residues. CDR3 region: CASSIRLGANANTGELFF. The CDR3 nucleotides read TGTGCCAGTAGTATAAGATTGGGGGCGAACGCGAACACCGGGGAGCTGTTTTTT.

Remarks on this clone: Distinct nucleotide sequences in the sample also encode this CDR3. This chain uses TRBV28 with TRBJ1-1; 8 nucleotides align to TRBD1. The CDR3 is made up of 15 amino acids. V shed 2 bases and J 0 bases; nucleotides not matched to a gene: 2. Germline V gene lookup returns CDR1 MDHEN and CDR2 SYDVKM. CDR3 in amino acids: CASSLTGGMNTEAFF. The CDR3 DNA reads as TGTGCCAGCAGTTTAACAGGGGGGATGAACACTGAAGCTTTCTTT.

The chain couples TRBV10-3 to TRBJ2-1, with 9 nucleotides matching TRBD1. This CDR3 comprises 15 residues. The junction had 9 bases not matched to a gene; V was cut back by 6 bases and J by 6 bases. Per the germline V gene, CDR1 is ENHRY and CDR2 is SYGVKD. Here the CDR3 DNA reads TGTGCCATCAGCTACAGGGGGCAGGGCCCCAATGAGCAGTTCTTC. As protein: CAISYRGQGPNEQFF.

The chain carries TRBV30 and TRBJ2-3; a weak D match, TRBD1 (6 bases). V dropped 2 bases and J dropped 5 bases, with 8 bases sitting between them. Germline V CDR1 and CDR2: GTSNPN, SVGIG (reference sequence). The CDR3 loop spans 12 amino acids. DNA of the CDR3: TGTGCCTGGAGTCCGACAGGAGATACGCAGTATTTT. Its protein is CAWSPTGDTQYF. Variable domain in full (rest from reference TRBV30 and TRBJ2-3): SQTIHQWPATLVQPVGSPLSLECTVEGTSNPNLYWYRQAAGRGLQLLFYSVGIGQISSEVPQNLSASRPQDRQFILSSKKLLLSDSGFYLCAWSPTGDTQYFGPGTRLTVL.